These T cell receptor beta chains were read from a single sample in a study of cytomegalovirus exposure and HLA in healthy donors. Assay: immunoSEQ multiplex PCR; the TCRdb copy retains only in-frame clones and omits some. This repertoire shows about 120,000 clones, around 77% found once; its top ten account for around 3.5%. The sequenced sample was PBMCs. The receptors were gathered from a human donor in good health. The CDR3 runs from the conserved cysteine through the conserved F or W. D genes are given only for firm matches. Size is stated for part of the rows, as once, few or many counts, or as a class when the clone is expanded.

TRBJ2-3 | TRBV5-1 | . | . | TGCGCCAGCAGCTTCCGGGACAAAGGCACAGATACGCAGTATTTT | CASSFRDKGTDTQYF
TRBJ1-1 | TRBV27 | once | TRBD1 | TGTGCCAGCAGTCAACCAAAATGGGGACAGGGATTCTGGTCCACTGAAGCTTTCTTT | CASSQPKWGQGFWSTEAFF
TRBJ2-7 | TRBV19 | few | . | TGTGCCAGTAGTCTCCGAGTCGGTGACGAGCAGTACTTC | CASSLRVGDEQYF
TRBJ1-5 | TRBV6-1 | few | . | TGTGCCAGCAGTGAAGGGGTGAACGTCCGGGTTCTCAATCAGCCCCAGCATTTT | CASSEGVNVRVLNQPQHF
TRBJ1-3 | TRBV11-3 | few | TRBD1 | TGTGCCAGCAGCTTTCAAACAGGGGGACCTCGAAACACCATATATTTT | CASSFQTGGPRNTIYF
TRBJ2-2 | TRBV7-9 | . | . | TGTGCCAGCAGCCCTCAGGGGAACACCGGGGAGCTGTTTTTT | CASSPQGNTGELFF
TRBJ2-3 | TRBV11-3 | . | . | TGTGCCAGCAGCTTAAATTTCCAAGATACGCAGTATTTT | CASSLNFQDTQYF
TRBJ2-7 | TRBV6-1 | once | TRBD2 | TGTGCCAGCAGGCCACTAGCGGGAGGCTACGAGCAGTACTTC | CASRPLAGGYEQYF
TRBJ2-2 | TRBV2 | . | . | TGTGCCAGCAGTGTGGGGGGAGTCACCGGGGAGCTGTTTTTT | CASSVGGVTGELFF
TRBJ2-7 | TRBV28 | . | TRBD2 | TGTGCCAGCACTGGCGGGAGGGCTGATGAGCAGTACTTC | CASTGGRADEQYF
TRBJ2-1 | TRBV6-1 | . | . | TGTGCCAGCAGCGTATTATCCCACAATGAGCAGTTCTTC | CASSVLSHNEQFF
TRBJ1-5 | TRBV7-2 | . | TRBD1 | TGTGCCAGCAACTTAGCGACAGGGATCAATCAGCCCCAGCATTTT | CASNLATGINQPQHF
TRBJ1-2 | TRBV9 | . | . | TGTGCCAGCAGCGTAGAGGGGCGGGGTGAGGGTGGCTACACCTTC | CASSVEGRGEGGYTF
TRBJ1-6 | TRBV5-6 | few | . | TGTGCCAGCAGCCCCGCGAGGCCTAGTAATTCACCCCTCCACTTT | CASSPARPSNSPLHF
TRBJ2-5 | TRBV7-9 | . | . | TGTGCCAGCAGCTTGGGCCGGGAGACCCAGTACTTC | CASSLGRETQYF
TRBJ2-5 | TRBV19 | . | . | TGTGCCAGTAGTAGGGGGGACCTGTACCAAGAGACCCAGTACTTC | CASSRGDLYQETQYF
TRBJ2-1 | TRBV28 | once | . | TGTGCCAGCAGTTTCGGAGGGGACAATGAGCAGTTCTTC | CASSFGGDNEQFF
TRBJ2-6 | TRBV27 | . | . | TGTGCCAGCTCAGGAATCGCGGGATCCTCTGGGGCCAACGTCCTGACTTTC | CASSGIAGSSGANVLTF
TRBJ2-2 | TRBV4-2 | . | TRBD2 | TGTGCCAGCAGCCAAGATTCGGCGGGAGTTCACACCGGGGAGCTGTTTTTT | CASSQDSAGVHTGELFF
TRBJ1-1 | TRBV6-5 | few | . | TGTGCCAGCAGTTACTCGGGGACAATGAACACTGAAGCTTTCTTT | CASSYSGTMNTEAFF
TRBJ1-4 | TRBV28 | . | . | TGTGCCAGCAGTTGGGGGGGTACGGGGGCTAAAGGAGAAAAACTGTTTTTT | CASSWGGTGAKGEKLFF
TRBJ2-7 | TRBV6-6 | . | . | TGTGCCAGCACGAGGACAGAATCCTACGAGCAGTACTTC | CASTRTESYEQYF
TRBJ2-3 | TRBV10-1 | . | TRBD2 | TGCGCCAGCAGTCCAGCGGGAGGGCCGTCTGATACGCAGTATTTT | CASSPAGGPSDTQYF
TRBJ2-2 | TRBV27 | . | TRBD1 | TGTGCCAGCAGTTTAGGGACAGGTCTTGCCACCGGGGAGCTGTTTTTT | CASSLGTGLATGELFF
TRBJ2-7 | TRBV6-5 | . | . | TGTGCCAGCAGTTACCTAACCGACAGCTCCTACGAGCAGTACTTC | CASSYLTDSSYEQYF
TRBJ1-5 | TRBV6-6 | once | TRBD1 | TGTGCCAGCAGTTTTCCAGGGGGCGGTAATCAGCCCCAGCATTTT | CASSFPGGGNQPQHF
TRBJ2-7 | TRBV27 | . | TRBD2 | TGTGCCAGCAGTCTGGGACTAGCGGGAGGCTTGATTTACGAGCAGTACTTC | CASSLGLAGGLIYEQYF
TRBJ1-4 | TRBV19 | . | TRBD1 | TGTGCCAGTAGTGACCAGGGGGAACGAAAACTGTTTTTT | CASSDQGERKLFF
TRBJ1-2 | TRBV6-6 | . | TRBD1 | TGTGCCAGCAGTACCCCGACAGGGGGTCCCCACTATGGCTACACCTTC | CASSTPTGGPHYGYTF
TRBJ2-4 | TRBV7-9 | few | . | TGTGCCAGCAGCTCGACAGGTCCCGGGGACATTCAGTACTTC | CASSSTGPGDIQYF
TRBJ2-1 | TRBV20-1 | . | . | TGCAGTGCTAGAGGTGAGCGGAAGCAGTTCTTC | CSARGERKQFF
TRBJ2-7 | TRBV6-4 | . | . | TGTGCCAGCAGTGACTCGAATGGGGGGGAGCAGTACTTC | CASSDSNGGEQYF
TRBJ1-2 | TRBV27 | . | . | TGTGCCAGCAGTCTAAGACAGGCGAACTATGGCTACACCTTC | CASSLRQANYGYTF
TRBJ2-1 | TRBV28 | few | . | TGTGCCAGCAGCTCCAGGGCGAGTGAGCAGTTCTTC | CASSSRASEQFF
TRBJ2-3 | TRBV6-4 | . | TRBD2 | TGTGCCAGCAGTGACTCGGCGGGAGGGTCGGGAGATACGCAGTATTTT | CASSDSAGGSGDTQYF
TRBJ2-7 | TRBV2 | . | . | TGTGCCAGCAGTTTCATAGGAGCCGAGCAGTACTTC | CASSFIGAEQYF
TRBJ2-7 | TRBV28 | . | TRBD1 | TGTGCCAGCAGGGGTACCGGGACAGGGGGCTACGAGCAGTACTTC | CASRGTGTGGYEQYF
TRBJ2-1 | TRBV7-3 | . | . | TGTGCCAGCAGCCCCCACCGACTGAATAATGAGCAGTTCTTC | CASSPHRLNNEQFF
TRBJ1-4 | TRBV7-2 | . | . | TGTGCCAGCAGCCAACCCCTGGCGGACAGCTATAATGAAAAACTGTTTTTT | CASSQPLADSYNEKLFF
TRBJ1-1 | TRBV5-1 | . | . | TGCGCCAGCCGAGAGGGATTGGGGAACACTGAAGCTTTCTTT | CASREGLGNTEAFF
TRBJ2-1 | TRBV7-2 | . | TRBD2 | TGTGCCAGCAGCTTAATAGCGGGAGGGCCGGGCGAGCAGTTCTTC | CASSLIAGGPGEQFF
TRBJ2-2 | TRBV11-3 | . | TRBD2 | TGTGCCAGCAGCTCCAAAGACGGCGGACTAGCGGGAGGGGGCACCGGGGAGCTGTTTTTT | CASSSKDGGLAGGGTGELFF
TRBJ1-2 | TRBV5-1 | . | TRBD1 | TGCGCCAGCAGCCCCCCGGGACAGGGTTCTGCTTTCTCATATGGCTACACCTTC | CASSPPGQGSAFSYGYTF
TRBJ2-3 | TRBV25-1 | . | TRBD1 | TGTGCCAGCAGTAAGGACAGGGACAAGTACGACCGCACAGATACGCAGTATTTT | CASSKDRDKYDRTDTQYF